One T cell receptor (beta chain) is described in this entry. The CDR3 runs 14 residues. The V end lost 2 bases, the J end lost 3 bases, and 13 bases lay between the germline ends. The germline V gene has CDR1 SQVTM and CDR2 ANQGSEA. The table came from immunoSEQ multiplex PCR; TCRdb's copy has only in-frame clones and leaves some out. Altogether approximately 640,000 clones are present, about nine tenths being singletons, with the ten largest covering 34%. The record originates from a study of shared clonotypes between healthy human individuals. This clonotype originated in a man aged 18 to 35 in good health. Some clones in this sample may be carry-over from other donors' samples. Sequencing was done on a sample of memory CD8+ T cells from PBMCs. Noted subset: CD45RO+ cells pooled with CCR7-negative TemRA cells. The gene calls are TRBV29-1 and TRBJ2-5, with D perhaps TRBD1 or TRBD2 (5 bases each). The CDR3 region is CSVEHRGGKETQYF. The DNA of the CDR3 is TGCAGCGTTGAACATCGGGGCGGAAAAGAGACCCAGTACTTC.